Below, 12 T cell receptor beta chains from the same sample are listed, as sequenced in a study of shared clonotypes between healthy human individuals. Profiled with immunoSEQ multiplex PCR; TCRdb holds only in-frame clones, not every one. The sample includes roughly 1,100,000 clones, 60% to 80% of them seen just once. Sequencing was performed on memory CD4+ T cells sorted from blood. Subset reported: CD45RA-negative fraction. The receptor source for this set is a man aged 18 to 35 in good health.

In nucleotides, the CDR3 is TGTGCCAGCCATCGGGGCCCATCCTACGAGCAGTACTTC. Translating it yields CASHRGPSYEQYF. The chain recombines TRBV6-1 with TRBJ2-7; the D call may be TRBD1 or TRBD2 (5 bases each). V shed 8 bases and J shed 1 base, with 12 bases lying between them. Germline V gives CDR1 MNHNS, CDR2 SASEGT. The CDR3 runs to 13 residues.

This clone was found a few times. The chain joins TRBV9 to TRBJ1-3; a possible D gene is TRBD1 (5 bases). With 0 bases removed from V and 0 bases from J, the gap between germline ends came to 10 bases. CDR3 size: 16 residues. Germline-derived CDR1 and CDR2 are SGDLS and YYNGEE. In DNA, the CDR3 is TGTGCCAGCAGCGTAGATCCGGGGACCTCTGGAAACACCATATATTTT. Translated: CASSVDPGTSGNTIYF.

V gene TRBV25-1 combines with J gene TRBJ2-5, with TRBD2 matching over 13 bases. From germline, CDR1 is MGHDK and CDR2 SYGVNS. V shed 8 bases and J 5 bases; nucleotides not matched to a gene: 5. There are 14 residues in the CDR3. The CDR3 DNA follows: TGTGCCAGCGGAAAGACTAGCGGGGGGGAGACCCAGTACTTC. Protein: CASGKTSGGETQYF.

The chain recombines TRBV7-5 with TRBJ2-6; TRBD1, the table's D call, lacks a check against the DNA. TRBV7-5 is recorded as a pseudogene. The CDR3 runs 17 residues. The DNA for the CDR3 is TGTGCCAGAAGCATATTCTGTAGACAAAGTCGGGCCAACGTCCTGACTTTC. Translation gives CARSIFCRQSRANVLTF.

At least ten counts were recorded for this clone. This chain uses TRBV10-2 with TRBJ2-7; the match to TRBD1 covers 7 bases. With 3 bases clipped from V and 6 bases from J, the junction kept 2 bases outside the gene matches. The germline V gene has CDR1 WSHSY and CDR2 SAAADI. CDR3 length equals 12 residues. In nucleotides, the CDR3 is TGCGCCAGCAGTGATACAGGGGTCGAGCAGTACTTC. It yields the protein CASSDTGVEQYF.

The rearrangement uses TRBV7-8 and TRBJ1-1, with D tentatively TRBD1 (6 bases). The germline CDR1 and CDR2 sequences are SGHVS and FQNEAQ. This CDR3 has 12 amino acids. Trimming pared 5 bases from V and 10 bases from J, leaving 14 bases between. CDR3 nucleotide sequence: TGTGCCAGCAGCCTCCCAGGGGCGGGAGCTTTCTTT. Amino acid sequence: CASSLPGAGAFF.

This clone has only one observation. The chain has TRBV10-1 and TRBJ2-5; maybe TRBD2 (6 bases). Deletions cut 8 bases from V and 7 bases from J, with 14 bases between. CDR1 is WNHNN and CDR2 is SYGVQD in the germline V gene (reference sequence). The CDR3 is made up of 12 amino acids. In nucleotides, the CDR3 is TGCGCCAGCGGCAGGACCGGGGGGACCCAGTACTTC. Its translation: CASGRTGGTQYF.

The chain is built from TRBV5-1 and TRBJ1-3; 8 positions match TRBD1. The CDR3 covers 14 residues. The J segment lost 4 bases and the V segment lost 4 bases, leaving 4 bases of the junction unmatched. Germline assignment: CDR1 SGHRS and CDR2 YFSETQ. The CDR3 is CASSGQGPGNTIYF. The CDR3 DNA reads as TGCGCCAGCAGCGGACAGGGTCCGGGAAACACCATATATTTT.

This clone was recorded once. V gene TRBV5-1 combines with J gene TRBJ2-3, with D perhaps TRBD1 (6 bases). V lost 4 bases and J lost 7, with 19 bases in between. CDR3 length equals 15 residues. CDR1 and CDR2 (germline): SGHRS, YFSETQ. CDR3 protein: CASSQDRAAQNTQYF. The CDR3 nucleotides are TGCGCCAGCAGCCAGGACAGAGCTGCACAGAATACGCAGTATTTT.

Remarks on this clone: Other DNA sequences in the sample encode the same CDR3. Written as DNA, the CDR3 is TGTGCCAGCAGTGGGACAGGGAGCACCGGGGAGCTGTTTTTT. Translated: CASSGTGSTGELFF. This chain uses TRBV2 with TRBJ2-2; 8 bases line up with TRBD1. V was clipped by 4 bases and J by 4 bases; unmatched bases: 2. CDR1 SNHLY and CDR2 FYNNEI come from the germline V gene. This CDR3 comprises 14 residues.

CDR3 loop: CASSLGSGDLSNQPQHF. Written as DNA, the CDR3 is TGTGCCAGCAGCTTAGGTAGTGGCGACCTCAGCAATCAGCCCCAGCATTTT. The V and J genes are TRBV7-9 and TRBJ1-5; D call uncertain. The CDR3 covers 17 residues. Trimming pared 1 base from V and 1 base from J, leaving 14 bases between. Looked up from germline, CDR1 is SEHNR and CDR2 is FQNEAQ (reference sequence).

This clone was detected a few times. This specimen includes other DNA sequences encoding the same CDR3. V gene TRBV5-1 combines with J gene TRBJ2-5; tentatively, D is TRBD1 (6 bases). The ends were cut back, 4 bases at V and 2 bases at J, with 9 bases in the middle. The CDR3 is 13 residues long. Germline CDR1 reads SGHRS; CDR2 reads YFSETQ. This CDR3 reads CASSPGQQETQYF. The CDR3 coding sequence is TGCGCCAGCAGCCCAGGACAGCAAGAGACCCAGTACTTC.